This T cell receptor beta chain emerged from a study of HIV-infected patients and healthy controls (dated by TCRdb to between 2012 and 2015). General notes on the study: The study tested whether deep TCR repertoire sequencing of HIV patients' small blood samples could capture immune perturbation and reconstitution. Results and caveats for the whole study, not just this receptor: The apparent post-therapy recovery of the Gini index in HIV-infected patients was not reproduced in size-matched repertoire data. Using whole blood restricted sequencing depth and prevented separating the dynamics of distinct T-cell subpopulations. Processing included only sixteen HIV-infected individuals, and this was regarded by the authors as a major limit on how widely the findings apply. The pairing of alpha and beta chains was not determined in the samples. During therapy, HIV-associated CDR3s significantly decreased in frequency, while CMV-associated CDR3s did not change significantly, though most became more frequent. Rare events from HIV-infected data received too much weight under size-matching, and comparisons were complicated by unequal numbers of distinct sequences between patients and controls. Oligoclonality may be reflected in the significantly higher mean Gini indices of HIV-infected repertoires compared with controls. Healthy control repertoires showed roughly threefold more distinct CDR3s and higher Shannon diversity than untreated HIV+ repertoires. Both the Jaccard index and the count of highly shared sequences showed that healthy controls shared more CDR3s between individuals than HIV+ patients did. The observed differences in diversity could not be explained by the slight differences in age and sex profiles between the study cohorts. The study did not determine donor HLA types. Eight alpha and eight beta V genes showed significantly different mean usage between HIV-infected patients and controls. MAIT cell alpha-chain CDR3s were present at high frequency in healthy controls but severely depleted in HIV+ repertoires.

Using SuperScript III with primers targeting the alpha and beta constant regions, around 500 ng of RNA was reverse transcribed. Separate alpha and beta chain libraries were generated by chain-specific third strand synthesis with multiplexing indices. The protocol used a single primer pair to amplify all rearrangements within a chain, which avoided primer bias, and attached molecular barcodes to each cDNA molecule. Purified cDNA was joined by T4 RNA Ligase 1 to a 5' RACE adapter carrying a random hexamer and the SP2 sequencing primer site. The authors primed second strand synthesis from the SP2 site with Phusion polymerase and used slow temperature ramps to favor optimal annealing. Joined together, two random hexamer sequences that had both been added before amplification formed the 12-nucleotide barcode of each molecule. A short first PCR added P5 and P7 adapter elements plus a second index, followed by an approximately 24-cycle amplification PCR with P5s and P7 primers. Libraries received 27 PCR cycles in total, were quantified on a Qubit, sized on a Bioanalyzer, and diluted to 4 nM. Normalized libraries were sequenced on an Illumina MiSeq with 2 x 250 paired-end kits. MinElute columns were the means by which the reverse transcription reactions were cleaned up, and the reactions were eluted into roughly 9.4 ul Tris-Cl. Adapter ligations were incubated for roughly 22 hours at 16 degrees C and subsequently purified with AMPure XP beads at a 1:1 ratio. In the source study's methods: Demultiplexed FASTQ files were processed with a modified Decombinator that output V, J, insert and barcode information. Any sequence that shared a barcode yet differed from the dominant sequence was discarded as an error, and the number of original cDNA molecules was estimated by counting barcodes clustered at Levenshtein distance 3. For downstream analyses, the R packages ineq, vegan, igraph and RCytoscape were used, along with IMGT nomenclature and CDR3 definitions. V gene usage was calculated across distinct sequences, with every TCR tallied a single time to avoid skew from clonal expansion. Unique CDR3 amino acid sequences within a donor were connected in similarity networks whenever two sequences differed by a single Levenshtein edit. Published HIV-specific CDR3s (just over 90 alpha, several hundred beta) and CMV-specific CDR3s (roughly 13 alpha, under 300 beta) were assembled and queried against the repertoires. Random subsampling to size-matched repertoires showed patients' decreased diversity was not caused by their lower sequence numbers. Clones were called with MiXCR by TCRdb after fastp trimmed the public reads at Q25, and only in-frame beta chains were retained. Each record represents a unique CDR3 protein, reported with the most common genes and DNA among its rows. The V and J calls come from TCRdb's annotation, not from the publication. Here the sample has roughly 17,000 distinct CDR3 sequences; 5% to 6.5% occur a single time. The ten largest account for 1.9% of the sample.

This clonotype has a count of ten or more. It lacks a known antigen. Base-call qualities are not available, and no considerably larger clone is one nucleotide away. Whole blood was used without cell fractionation, so all unsorted peripheral T cells were reflected in the repertoire. About ten uninfected healthy donors were sampled as controls, four of whom were sampled twice about 12 weeks apart. For RNA extraction, an approximately 2.5 ml sample of peripheral blood was drawn into Tempus tubes. Residual genomic DNA was removed with the TURBO-DNase kit and globin mRNA was depleted with GLOBINclear. V drops 8 bases and J drops 0 bases, leaving 17 bases in between. The CDR3 runs 17 amino acids, cysteine and phenylalanine included. Only CDR3 DNA is held: 51 bases, read in frame from base 1. According to the germline V gene (reference sequence), CDR1 reads MNHEY and CDR2 reads SMNVEV.

Sequencing was carried out using blood. The sequence links TRBV27 to TRBJ1-6, with TRBD1 tentatively as D gene (6 bases match). This TCR was sampled from an adult in good health. The CDR3 here reads CASHSLDRNSYNSPLHF. The nucleotide sequence reads TGTGCCAGCCATTCCCTCGACAGGAACTCCTATAATTCACCCCTCCACTTT.